The entry below describes one TCR beta chain. This sample was taken from a study of beta chain features in type 1 diabetes. The whole isolated RNA underwent reverse transcription, so sequencing captured expressed TCRB transcripts. TCRdb's table, derived via immunoSEQ multiplex PCR, lists solely in-frame clones and lacks some. The sample carries about 150,000 clones, over 8.5% recorded once. The germline V gene encodes CDR1 LNHNV and CDR2 YYDKDF (reference sequence). The trim removed 7 bases at V and 2 bases at J, leaving 4 bases unmatched. The length of the CDR3 is 14 residues. By way of CD45RO/CCR7/CD25/CD127/CD95/CD27, the CD4+ regulatory, stem cell-like memory, central memory and naive cells were sorted.

Input material: central memory CD4+ T cells from blood. The receptor was isolated from a man between 18 and 35 years old in good health. The V and J genes are TRBV15 and TRBJ2-2; 7 nucleotides align to TRBD2. The CDR3 nucleotides read TGTGCCACCACCCGGGACTACAACACCGGGGAGCTGTTTTTT. Translating it yields CATTRDYNTGELFF.